One sample yielded the 25 T cell receptor beta chains listed below, sequenced in a study of blood T cell repertoires in COVID-19. Data came from immunoSEQ multiplex PCR; TCRdb stores just in-frame clones and leaves some out. This table holds under 250,000 clones, 90% found once. Sequences were obtained from peripheral blood. The receptors come from a man aged 25 to 45 with COVID-19, enrolled during active disease.

J is TRBJ1-1 and V is TRBV28; TRBD1 agrees at 10 bases. V lost 4 bases and J lost 5; bases outside the gene matches: 7. The germline gives CDR1 MDHEN, CDR2 SYDVKM. The CDR3 sequence is 15 residues long. CDR3 nucleotides: TGTGCCAGCAGTTCCTTAGACAGGGGGCCTACTGAAGCTTTCTTT. This encodes CASSSLDRGPTEAFF.

The CDR3 DNA follows: TGCGCCAGCAGCGTGGACAGCTATGGCTACACCTTC. Its translation: CASSVDSYGYTF. V gene TRBV5-1 combines with J gene TRBJ1-2; tentatively, D is TRBD1 (6 bases). This CDR3 comprises 12 residues. Germline V CDR1 and CDR2: SGHRS, YFSETQ. V was shortened by 4 bases and J by 4 bases, with 8 bases between the two germline ends. Based on the CDR3 plus reference TRBV5-1 and TRBJ1-2, the full variable domain is KAGVTQTPRYLIKTRGQQVTLSCSPISGHRSVSWYQQTPGQGLQFLFEYFSETQRNKGNFPGRFSGRQFSNSRSEMNVSTLELGDSALYLCASSVDSYGYTFGSGTRLTVV.

This clone was seen once. The rearrangement links TRBV2 to TRBJ1-5; 11 positions match TRBD1. The CDR3 is 17 amino acids. Per germline, CDR1 SNHLY and CDR2 FYNNEI. With 6 bases clipped from V and 1 base from J, the junction kept 8 bases outside the gene matches. CDR3 amino acids: CASSRDRGRKSNQPQHF. The DNA of the CDR3 is TGTGCCAGCAGCCGGGACAGGGGGAGAAAAAGCAATCAGCCCCAGCATTTT.

Only a few counts were recorded for this clone. The chain is built from TRBV2 and TRBJ2-7, with D perhaps TRBD1 (5 bases). This CDR3 comprises 13 residues. Per the germline V gene, CDR1 is SNHLY and CDR2 is FYNNEI. Trimming took 4 bases from V and 5 from J, leaving 12 bases between them. The chain's CDR3 is CASSGQMGNEQYF. The DNA of the CDR3 is TGTGCCAGCAGTGGACAGATGGGGAACGAGCAGTACTTC.

This chain uses TRBV11-3 with TRBJ1-1, with 7 bases that match TRBD1. Germline CDR1 and CDR2: SGHNT and YENEEA. This CDR3 is built from 14 residues. Trimming took 2 bases from V and 5 from J; bases not matched to a gene: 5. The CDR3 here is CASSLRGRGTEAFF. CDR3 bases: TGTGCCAGCAGCTTAAGGGGGCGCGGGACTGAAGCTTTCTTT.

This clone came up a few times. This sample includes further DNA sequences coding for the same CDR3. J is TRBJ2-1 and V is TRBV5-1; perhaps TRBD2 as D (5 bases). The ends were cut back, 1 base at V and 6 bases at J, with 5 bases in the middle. CDR1 SGHRS and CDR2 YFSETQ come from the germline V gene. CDR3 length: 12 amino acids. The CDR3 coding sequence is TGCGCCAGCAGCTTGAGCGGCAATGAGCAGTTCTTC. This sequence encodes CASSLSGNEQFF.

This chain uses TRBV30 with TRBJ2-4, with 11 bases fitting TRBD2. Germline lookup yields CDR1 GTSNPN and CDR2 SVGIG (reference sequence). The CDR3 is made up of 17 amino acids. With 2 bases clipped from V and 2 bases from J, the junction kept 8 bases outside the gene matches. The CDR3 here is CAWSLLGTSGTKNIQYF. The CDR3 DNA follows: TGTGCCTGGAGTCTATTAGGGACTAGCGGTACCAAAAACATTCAGTACTTC.

V gene TRBV18 combines with J gene TRBJ1-4; tentatively, D is TRBD1 (6 bases). The CDR3 has 15 amino acids. V was clipped by 3 bases and J by 5 bases, with 13 bases between them. The germline gives CDR1 KGHSH, CDR2 LQKENI. CDR3: CASSPEQGLNEKLFF. The CDR3 DNA reads as TGTGCCAGCTCACCTGAACAGGGACTAAATGAAAAACTGTTTTTT.

This clone was found once. This chain connects TRBV29-1 to TRBJ2-1; the D is unclear. The V gene's germline CDR1 is SQVTM and CDR2 ANQGSEA. This CDR3 has 12 residues. The V and J ends lost 7 bases and 6 bases respectively, with 13 bases between them. The CDR3 region has the DNA TGCAGCGAGGGTCCCCCTTTCAATGAGCAGTTCTTC. It encodes CSEGPPFNEQFF.

The V and J genes are TRBV9 and TRBJ2-1; 8 bases are a match to TRBD2. Germline assignment: CDR1 SGDLS and CDR2 YYNGEE. The CDR3 runs to 14 residues. With V trimmed by 0 bases and J by 8 bases, 4 bases remained unmatched. The CDR3 protein is CASSVAAGGYEQFF. CDR3 bases: TGTGCCAGCAGCGTAGCGGCGGGAGGTTATGAGCAGTTCTTC. Full variable domain (remainder filled in from reference TRBV9 and TRBJ2-1): DSGVTQTPKHLITATGQRVTLRCSPRSGDLSVYWYQQSLDQGLQFLIQYYNGEERAKGNILERFSAQQFPDLHSELNLSSLELGDSALYFCASSVAAGGYEQFFGPGTRLTVL.

The chain couples TRBV30 to TRBJ1-3, with unresolved D. Germline V lookup: CDR1 GTSNPN, CDR2 SVGIG (reference sequence). V was clipped by 1 base and J by 2 bases, with 6 bases between them. The CDR3 covers 13 residues. The CDR3 protein is CAWSEGAGNTIYF. The CDR3 nucleotides are TGTGCCTGGAGTGAGGGAGCTGGAAACACCATATATTTT.

The V call is TRBV29-1, the J call TRBJ2-1, with 7 nucleotides matching TRBD1. Looked up from germline, CDR1 is SQVTM and CDR2 is ANQGSEA. The CDR3 has 15 residues. Losses at the gene ends were 2 bases for V and 8 bases for J; bases not matched to a gene: 12. The CDR3 DNA reads TGCAGCGTTGAATCGAGGTGGACAGGTAAGGATGAGCAGTTCTTC. Translated: CSVESRWTGKDEQFF.

The chain carries TRBV7-9 and TRBJ1-1, with D unclear. Germline values: CDR1 SEHNR, CDR2 FQNEAQ (reference sequence). Trimming took 3 bases from V and 0 from J, leaving 11 bases between them. CDR3 length: 15 residues. The CDR3, as DNA: TGTGCCAGCAGCTTTCGTCAGGCCGTGAACACTGAAGCTTTCTTT. Translated: CASSFRQAVNTEAFF. Together with reference TRBV7-9 and TRBJ1-1, the CDR3 gives the full variable domain: DTGVSQNPRHKITKRGQNVTFRCDPISEHNRLYWYRQTLGQGPEFLTYFQNEAQLEKSRLLSDRFSAERPKGSFSTLEIQRTEQGDSAMYLCASSFRQAVNTEAFFGQGTRLTVV.

The rearrangement links TRBV7-2 to TRBJ2-7, with D unresolved. This CDR3 comprises 15 residues. Trimming cost V 2 bases and J 1 base, with 12 bases left between them. Germline CDR1 is SGHTA and CDR2 is FQGNSA. CDR3 bases: TGTGCCAGCAGCTTACTCGCGGTCCTATCCTACGAGCAGTACTTC. It encodes CASSLLAVLSYEQYF.

V usage is TRBV5-4 and J usage is TRBJ2-2; 7 nucleotides agree with TRBD2. The CDR3 consists of 16 residues. Germline V lookup: CDR1 SGHNT, CDR2 YYREEE (reference sequence). The V and J ends lost 2 bases and 7 bases, in that order; junction bases with no gene match: 11. CDR3 sequence reads: CASSLWAGETYGELFF. In nucleotides, the CDR3 is TGTGCCAGCAGCTTATGGGCGGGAGAGACTTACGGGGAGCTGTTTTTT.

V is TRBV6-5 and J is TRBJ2-5; 9 bases align to TRBD1. Looked up from germline, CDR1 is MNHEY and CDR2 is SVGAGI. CDR3 length: 15 residues. V was clipped by 5 bases and J by 5 bases; unmatched bases: 9. This CDR3 is CASSTGGASRETQYF. CDR3 nucleotide sequence: TGTGCCAGCAGTACAGGGGGCGCGAGTCGGGAGACCCAGTACTTC.

The chain is built from TRBV6-2 or TRBV6-3 and TRBJ2-7; D possibly corresponds to TRBD1 (5 bases). The V end lost 0 bases, the J end lost 2 bases, and 5 bases lay between the germline ends. The CDR3 has 13 residues. Germline V gives CDR1 MNHEY, CDR2 SVGEGT. CDR3 coding DNA: TGTGCCAGCAGTTACTCGGACACCTACGAGCAGTACTTC. Encoded protein: CASSYSDTYEQYF.

The sample holds a few counts of this clone. The chain is built from TRBV7-9 and TRBJ2-2; no firm D call. Germline assignment: CDR1 SEHNR and CDR2 FQNEAQ (reference sequence). Trimming removed 4 bases at V and 6 bases at J, with 6 bases between. The CDR3 runs 12 residues. CDR3 coding DNA: TGTGCCAGCAGCTCACAGCCCGGGGAGCTGTTTTTT. Translation: CASSSQPGELFF.

This chain links TRBV4-3 with TRBJ1-2; unclear D gene. The germline gives CDR1 LGHNA, CDR2 YSLEER. The V and J ends lost 3 bases and 8 bases respectively, with 19 bases between them. There are 15 residues in the CDR3. The CDR3 region is CASSQDLGRTMGYTF. The CDR3 DNA follows: TGCGCCAGCAGCCAGGATCTAGGCCGGACTATGGGCTACACCTTC.

The V and J genes are TRBV7-2 and TRBJ2-3, with 7 positions matching TRBD2. Germline CDR1 reads SGHTA; CDR2 reads FQGNSA. J lost 5 bases, V lost 2 bases, and 19 bases had no gene match. This CDR3 contains 19 residues. The CDR3: CASSLFRTSYHARGDTQYF. CDR3 DNA sequence: TGTGCCAGCAGCTTATTCAGGACTAGTTATCACGCGCGGGGAGATACGCAGTATTTT.

The V gene is TRBV9, the J gene TRBJ1-6, with D tentatively TRBD1 (5 bases). The V and J ends lost 3 bases and 0 bases respectively, with 13 bases between them. Germline loops: CDR1 SGDLS, CDR2 YYNGEE. The length of the CDR3 is 17 residues. Here the CDR3 reads CASSDHGGSSYNSPLHF. CDR3 DNA: TGTGCCAGCAGCGACCACGGGGGGAGCTCCTATAATTCACCCCTCCACTTT.

This clone has only a few counts. The genes are TRBV4-2 and TRBJ2-7; 9 nucleotides align to TRBD2. In germline, CDR1 is LGHNA, CDR2 YNFKEQ. The J segment lost 4 bases and the V segment lost 3 bases, leaving 10 bases of the junction unmatched. This CDR3 has 16 amino acids. CDR3 bases: TGTGCCAGCAGCCATAGTACCCAGCGGGAGGCATACGAGCAGTACTTC. Amino acids: CASSHSTQREAYEQYF.

V and J are TRBV10-3 and TRBJ2-6, with TRBD1 matching over 8 bases. Germline CDR1 is ENHRY and CDR2 is SYGVKD. The V and J ends lost 6 bases and 1 base, in that order; junction bases with no gene match: 5. This CDR3 is 16 amino acids long. This CDR3 is CAISRTGTSGANVLTF. DNA of the CDR3: TGTGCCATCAGCAGGACAGGGACTTCTGGGGCCAACGTCCTGACTTTC.

V and J are TRBV7-2 and TRBJ2-2; 7 bases line up with TRBD2. The CDR3 has 15 residues. The germline gives CDR1 SGHTA, CDR2 FQGNSA. The junction had 11 bases not matched to a gene; V was cut back by 4 bases and J by 9 bases. CDR3 protein: CASSSSPGGARELFF. CDR3 in DNA: TGTGCCAGCAGCTCCTCACCGGGAGGCGCCCGGGAGCTGTTTTTT.

The J gene is TRBJ1-3, the V gene TRBV5-1; possibly TRBD1 for D (5 bases). Germline values: CDR1 SGHRS, CDR2 YFSETQ. The CDR3 loop spans 15 amino acids. Deletions cut 4 bases from V and 1 base from J, with 12 bases between. CDR3 sequence (DNA): TGCGCCAGCAGCCACAATGGGGGGTCTGGAAACACCATATATTTT. Residues: CASSHNGGSGNTIYF.